The 32 T cell receptor beta chains below come from one sample, sequenced in a study of PD-L1 blockade in urothelial cancer. Assay: immunoSEQ multiplex PCR; the TCRdb copy retains only in-frame clones and omits some. The sample includes about 88,000 clones, approximately 91% of them seen just once. Sequencing was performed on PBMCs, taken around atezolizumab (anti-PD-L1) treatment. These receptors came from a man between 60 and 70 years old with urothelial cancer.

The chain combines TRBV29-1 with TRBJ2-3; 8 bases are a match to TRBD1. Trimming took 7 bases from V and 6 from J; bases not matched to a gene: 6. Germline V gives CDR1 SQVTM, CDR2 ANQGSEA. This CDR3 region has 12 residues. DNA of the CDR3: TGCAGCGGGAATACAGGGGGGGATACGCAGTATTTT. Translated: CSGNTGGDTQYF.

In its sample, this clone was seen once. V gene TRBV9 combines with J gene TRBJ2-2; D may be TRBD1 (5 bases). From germline, CDR1 is SGDLS and CDR2 YYNGEE. V was pared by 0 bases and J by 0 bases, with 15 bases between. The CDR3 is made up of 18 amino acids. The CDR3 protein is CASSVAPIGVTNTGELFF. In DNA form, the CDR3 reads TGTGCCAGCAGCGTAGCCCCCATAGGGGTCACGAACACCGGGGAGCTGTTTTTT.

The genes are TRBV4-2 and TRBJ2-2, with 12 bases that match TRBD2. This CDR3 region has 18 residues. CDR1 and CDR2 from the germline V gene are LGHNA and YNFKEQ. Unmatched junction bases numbered 9, after V lost 0 bases and J lost 7 bases. DNA for the CDR3: TGTGCCAGCAGCCAAGACGGCAGGACTAGCGGGGTTGGCGGGGAGCTGTTTTTT. This sequence encodes CASSQDGRTSGVGGELFF.

CDR3 nucleotides: TGTGCCAGCCAGGGGGGTCCGAGGACTGAAGCTTTCTTT. Amino acids: CASQGGPRTEAFF. This chain links TRBV18 with TRBJ1-1; 7 bases match TRBD1. This CDR3 comprises 13 residues. J gave up 5 bases and V 8 bases, and 8 bases lay outside the gene matches. Germline CDR1 and CDR2: KGHSH and LQKENI.

This clone has a single count. CDR3 in DNA: TGTGCCAGCAGCCCCGGGACTGGATTGTACAATGAGCAGTTCTTC. Translated: CASSPGTGLYNEQFF. The J gene is TRBJ2-1, the V gene TRBV7-8, with TRBD2 as a possible D gene (6 bases). CDR3 length equals 15 residues. Germline lookup yields CDR1 SGHVS and CDR2 FQNEAQ. Between the trimmed V and J ends, which lost 5 bases and 4 bases, there was a span of 15 bases. The entire variable domain, with the rest obtained from reference TRBV7-8 and TRBJ2-1, is as follows: GAGVSQSPRYKVAKRGQDVALRCDPISGHVSLFWYQQALGQGPEFLTYFQNEAQLDKSGLPSDRFFAERPEGSVSTLKIQRTQQEDSAVYLCASSPGTGLYNEQFFGPGTRLTVL.

This chain links TRBV19 with TRBJ2-1, with TRBD1 identical over 12 bases. The germline CDR1 and CDR2 sequences are LNHDA and SQIVND (reference sequence). Unmatched junction bases numbered 8, after V lost 5 bases and J lost 6 bases. The CDR3 runs 16 residues. The CDR3 is CASSGRDRGLGNEQFF. The CDR3 DNA reads as TGTGCCAGTAGTGGCCGGGACAGGGGGCTTGGCAATGAGCAGTTCTTC.

The rearrangement links TRBV7-2 to TRBJ2-2; D unresolved. The V end lost 2 bases, the J end lost 5 bases, and 9 bases lay between the germline ends. Germline V gene sequence: CDR1 SGHTA, CDR2 FQGNSA. The CDR3 has 14 amino acids. CDR3 amino acids: CASSLLYGTGELFF. The CDR3 region has the DNA TGTGCCAGCAGCTTATTGTACGGGACCGGGGAGCTGTTTTTT.

In DNA, the CDR3 is TGTGCCAGCAGTAGGACAGCTCCCTACGAGCAGTACTTC. Translation: CASSRTAPYEQYF. This chain links TRBV28 with TRBJ2-7; D is perhaps TRBD1 (6 bases). V dropped 5 bases and J dropped 2 bases, with 10 bases sitting between them. The CDR3 contains 13 residues. The germline CDR1 and CDR2 sequences are MDHEN and SYDVKM.

The chain recombines TRBV5-4 with TRBJ1-4; D might be TRBD1 (6 bases). Germline V gene lookup returns CDR1 SGHNT and CDR2 YYREEE (reference sequence). V was trimmed by 5 bases and J by 5 bases, leaving 16 bases between them. This CDR3 is built from 15 residues. The CDR3 region is CASSPDRNGNEKLFF. As DNA, the CDR3 is TGTGCCAGCAGTCCCGACAGGAACGGCAATGAAAAACTGTTTTTT.

The CDR3 loop is CASSPTGQGAFF. CDR3 sequence (DNA): TGTGCCAGCAGCCCCACCGGACAGGGAGCTTTCTTT. V and J are TRBV14 and TRBJ1-1; 8 bases align to TRBD1. Germline V gives CDR1 SGHDN, CDR2 FVKESK. V dropped 4 bases and J dropped 10; count of bases not matched to a gene: 5. This CDR3 contains 12 residues. Based on the CDR3 plus reference TRBV14 and TRBJ1-1, the full variable domain is EAGVTQFPSHSVIEKGQTVTLRCDPISGHDNLYWYRRVMGKEIKFLLHFVKESKQDESGMPNNRFLAERTGGTYSTLKVQPAELEDSGVYFCASSPTGQGAFFGQGTRLTVV.

The CDR3 DNA follows: TGTGCCAGCAAACTAAGCCTGACTAGTTTTAATGAGCAGTTCTTC. Its translation: CASKLSLTSFNEQFF. The chain is built from TRBV7-2 and TRBJ2-1, with a weak D call TRBD2 (6 bases). The germline gives CDR1 SGHTA, CDR2 FQGNSA. The CDR3 sequence is 15 residues long. V gave up 7 bases and J gave up 7 bases, with 20 bases separating them.

The V gene is TRBV5-1, the J gene TRBJ2-3; 14 nucleotides align to TRBD2. The CDR3 covers 19 residues. After removal of 4 bases from V and 1 base from J, the junction contained 11 bases not matched to a gene. Per germline, CDR1 SGHRS and CDR2 YFSETQ. The CDR3 nucleotides are TGCGCCAGCAGCCCCGGGACTAGCGGGAGTTGGAGTGGCACAGATACGCAGTATTTT. Translated: CASSPGTSGSWSGTDTQYF. Full variable domain (remainder filled in from reference TRBV5-1 and TRBJ2-3): KAGVTQTPRYLIKTRGQQVTLSCSPISGHRSVSWYQQTPGQGLQFLFEYFSETQRNKGNFPGRFSGRQFSNSRSEMNVSTLELGDSALYLCASSPGTSGSWSGTDTQYFGPGTRLTVL.

The chain couples TRBV21-1 to TRBJ2-7; TRBD2, the table's D call, was not compared with the DNA. TRBV21-1 is termed a pseudogene. The CDR3 covers 11 residues. The CDR3 region is CASRRGYEQYF. The CDR3 DNA sequence: TGTGCCAGTAGAAGAGGCTACGAGCAGTACTTC.

The chain couples TRBV11-2 to TRBJ2-7; the match to TRBD2 covers 9 bases. Germline CDR1 SGHAT, CDR2 FQNNGV. Trimming removed 0 bases from V and 0 bases from J; junction bases left unmatched: 0. The CDR3 spans 15 residues. This CDR3 is CASSLEREGSYEQYF. CDR3 nucleotides: TGTGCCAGCAGCTTAGAGCGGGAGGGCTCCTACGAGCAGTACTTC.

The chain employs TRBV19 and TRBJ1-2; TRBD1 aligns across 8 bases. The CDR3 is 15 amino acids. V lost 3 bases to trimming and J lost 5 bases; unmatched junction nucleotides: 8. Per the germline V gene, CDR1 is LNHDA and CDR2 is SQIVND (reference sequence). The CDR3: CASSITTGAGYGYTF. The CDR3 DNA reads TGTGCCAGTAGTATTACGACAGGGGCTGGATATGGCTACACCTTC.

This sequence joins TRBV7-9 and TRBJ1-6; maybe TRBD1 (6 bases). The CDR3 spans 15 residues. V was trimmed by 1 base and J by 10 bases, leaving 14 bases between them. The germline gives CDR1 SEHNR, CDR2 FQNEAQ (reference sequence). The chain's CDR3 is CASSLGPGDYSPLHF. The CDR3, as DNA: TGTGCCAGCAGCTTAGGTCCAGGGGACTACTCACCCCTCCACTTT. The variable domain in full, with the rest retrieved from reference TRBV7-9 and TRBJ1-6, is DTGVSQNPRHKITKRGQNVTFRCDPISEHNRLYWYRQTLGQGPEFLTYFQNEAQLEKSRLLSDRFSAERPKGSFSTLEIQRTEQGDSAMYLCASSLGPGDYSPLHFGNGTRLTVT.

J is TRBJ2-7 and V is TRBV2; 7 nucleotides match TRBD2. Germline values: CDR1 SNHLY, CDR2 FYNNEI. V trimming: 6 bases; J trimming: 11 bases; junction bases outside the gene matches: 10. The CDR3 length is 12 residues. The CDR3 region is CASRDQGLGEYF. The CDR3 nucleotides are TGTGCCAGCAGAGACCAAGGACTAGGGGAGTACTTC.

This chain links TRBV6-1 with TRBJ2-7; a possible D gene is TRBD1 (6 bases). The ends were cut back, 7 bases at V and 0 bases at J, with 13 bases in the middle. CDR3 length: 14 amino acids. CDR1 and CDR2 from the germline V gene are MNHNS and SASEGT. CDR3 nucleotide sequence: TGTGCCAGCAATATTTGGGACACCTCCTACGAGCAGTACTTC. Its protein product is CASNIWDTSYEQYF.

This clone has more than one count but fewer than ten. The V and J genes are TRBV4-2 and TRBJ2-6; D unclear. The germline V gene encodes CDR1 LGHNA and CDR2 YNFKEQ. The V end was cut by 0 bases, the J end by 2 bases, with 8 bases between. This CDR3 spans 16 amino acids. The CDR3 is CASSQEAEPGANVLTF. CDR3 nucleotide sequence: TGTGCCAGCAGCCAAGAGGCTGAACCTGGGGCCAACGTCCTGACTTTC.

V and J are TRBV5-1 and TRBJ1-2, with 7 bases fitting TRBD1. Germline values: CDR1 SGHRS, CDR2 YFSETQ. J gave up 8 bases and V 2 bases, and 6 bases lay outside the gene matches. The CDR3 loop spans 13 amino acids. The CDR3 DNA reads as TGCGCCAGCAGCTTCTTGACAGGGAGCGGCTACACCTTC. Translating gives CASSFLTGSGYTF.

The CDR3 loop reads CAISVSGGDEQYF. CDR3 DNA: TGTGCCATCAGTGTGTCGGGAGGGGACGAGCAGTACTTC. The V call is TRBV10-3, the J call TRBJ2-7; the match to TRBD2 covers 8 bases. Germline CDR1 and CDR2: ENHRY and SYGVKD. Unmatched junction bases numbered 4, after V lost 4 bases and J lost 5 bases. The CDR3 loop spans 13 amino acids.

J is TRBJ2-7 and V is TRBV7-9; 9 nucleotides agree with TRBD1. This CDR3 comprises 15 residues. V was clipped by 3 bases and J by 5 bases; unmatched bases: 8. Germline lookup yields CDR1 SEHNR and CDR2 FQNEAQ (reference sequence). CDR3 DNA sequence: TGTGCCAGCAGCTTGGACAGGGGACACTTCAACGAGCAGTACTTC. This codes for CASSLDRGHFNEQYF.

CDR3 DNA: TGTGCCAGCAGCTTGTCCCGAGTTATCAATGAGCAGTTCTTC. It yields the protein CASSLSRVINEQFF. This chain joins TRBV11-3 and TRBJ2-1; D remains unclear. Per the germline V gene, CDR1 is SGHNT and CDR2 is YENEEA. Trimming took 3 bases from V and 6 from J, leaving 12 bases between them. The CDR3 has 14 residues.

Comments on this clone: Compared with germline, one end of the junction differs, possibly owing to a read error. The CDR3 DNA is TGTGCCAGCAGGGAAGGACTTGCCCCTTCGCAGGGCGAGCAGTACTTC. Translation: CASREGLAPSQGEQYF. V is TRBV6-1 and J is TRBJ2-7; D tentatively fits TRBD1 or TRBD2 (5 bases each). Per germline, CDR1 MNHNS and CDR2 SASEGT. The CDR3 totals 16 residues.

This rearrangement joins TRBV4-3 to TRBJ1-1; D might be TRBD1 (5 bases). Looked up from germline, CDR1 is LGHNA and CDR2 is YSLEER. V lost 0 bases and J lost 7, with 12 bases in between. The CDR3 has 14 amino acids. CDR3 residues: CASSQEVQGFEAFF. DNA of the CDR3: TGCGCCAGCAGCCAAGAGGTGCAGGGATTTGAAGCTTTCTTT.

V gene TRBV7-2 combines with J gene TRBJ1-5; TRBD1 matches at 7 bases. The CDR3 covers 15 residues. The ends lost 7 bases at V and 3 bases at J; junction bases unmatched: 9. Germline lookup yields CDR1 SGHTA and CDR2 FQGNSA. In nucleotides, the CDR3 is TGTGCCAGCACCCTACAGGGGTCCCCCAATCAGCCCCAGCATTTT. Translated: CASTLQGSPNQPQHF.

The chain recombines TRBV5-1 with TRBJ2-5; 9 bases map to TRBD2. The CDR3 length is 17 residues. Germline V gives CDR1 SGHRS, CDR2 YFSETQ. V dropped 0 bases and J dropped 2; count of bases not matched to a gene: 8. DNA for the CDR3: TGCGCCAGCAGCTTGGCGAGACTAGCGGAAGCGCAAGAGACCCAGTACTTC. It yields the protein CASSLARLAEAQETQYF. The entire variable domain, with the rest obtained from reference TRBV5-1 and TRBJ2-5, is as follows: KAGVTQTPRYLIKTRGQQVTLSCSPISGHRSVSWYQQTPGQGLQFLFEYFSETQRNKGNFPGRFSGRQFSNSRSEMNVSTLELGDSALYLCASSLARLAEAQETQYFGPGTRLLVL.

The chain has TRBV19 and TRBJ1-5; 9 bases align to TRBD1. The trim removed 1 base at V and 6 bases at J, leaving 4 bases unmatched. The CDR3 extends over 15 amino acids. The V gene's germline CDR1 is LNHDA and CDR2 SQIVND (reference sequence). CDR3 region: CASSIAGQGSQPQHF. CDR3 bases: TGTGCCAGTAGTATAGCGGGACAGGGTTCTCAGCCCCAGCATTTT.

The chain couples TRBV5-1 to TRBJ1-3; D remains unclear. V was trimmed by 0 bases and J by 1 base, leaving 8 bases between them. CDR3 size: 15 residues. Germline V gives CDR1 SGHRS, CDR2 YFSETQ. The CDR3 DNA reads as TGCGCCAGCAGCTTGGACTCCGTTTCTGGAAACACCATATATTTT. Encoded protein: CASSLDSVSGNTIYF.

The chain carries TRBV5-1 and TRBJ2-1, with TRBD2 matching 8 bases. This CDR3 contains 15 residues. CDR1 is SGHRS, CDR2 YFSETQ, per germline. J was trimmed by 7 bases and V by 4 bases; bases with no gene match: 10. This CDR3 reads CASSLEREWGNEQFF. CDR3 nucleotides: TGCGCCAGCAGCCTAGAGCGGGAGTGGGGGAATGAGCAGTTCTTC.

The genes are TRBV20-1 and TRBJ2-5; D is unresolved. Germline CDR1 is DFQATT and CDR2 is SNEGSKA (reference sequence). Trimming pared 8 bases from V and 4 bases from J, leaving 11 bases between. This CDR3 spans 11 amino acids. The CDR3 coding sequence is TGCAGTCCAAGACTCCGAGAGACCCAGTACTTC. Its protein product is CSPRLRETQYF.

The chain joins TRBV7-9 to TRBJ1-6, with unresolved D. The CDR3 consists of 12 residues. V was trimmed by 5 bases and J by 6 bases, leaving 5 bases between them. Per germline, CDR1 SEHNR and CDR2 FQNEAQ (reference sequence). The CDR3 spells CASSRGNSPLHF. The CDR3 DNA follows: TGTGCCAGCAGCCGGGGTAATTCACCCCTCCACTTT.